The 29 T cell receptor beta chains below come from one sample, sequenced in a study of PD-1 and CTLA-4 blockade in melanoma (dated by TCRdb to the early 2020s). The method was the immunoSEQ multiplex PCR assay. In TCRdb, the immuneACCESS table is reduced to in-frame sequences with V and J assigned. These tables do not hold every clone; where another copy was compared, an unresolved V gene accounts for under half, and the others remain unexplained. In all, the sample holds 32,000 or so clones, and roughly 89% of those were seen once. The ten largest clones add up to approximately 8.5% of the sample. The specimen comprised CD8+ T cells from peripheral blood, sampled before anti-PD-1 treatment. The source is a human donor with melanoma.

The chain combines TRBV6-5 with TRBJ2-6; the D gene is possibly TRBD2 (6 bases). CDR3 length: 15 residues. Per germline, CDR1 MNHEY and CDR2 SVGAGI. Trimming left V 8 bases short and J 2 bases short, with 13 bases between. CDR3 amino acids: CASGGAHTGANVLTF. In DNA, the CDR3 is TGTGCCAGCGGAGGGGCGCACACTGGGGCCAACGTCCTGACTTTC.

The chain joins TRBV12-3 or TRBV12-4 to TRBJ2-3, with D maybe TRBD2 (5 bases). This CDR3 has 11 residues. Deletions cut 6 bases from V and 4 bases from J, with 5 bases between. The CDR3 coding sequence is TGTGCCAGCAGGGAGGCAGATACGCAGTATTTT. Residues: CASREADTQYF.

This chain links TRBV5-1 with TRBJ1-2; D ambiguous. The CDR3 length is 13 residues. In germline, CDR1 is SGHRS, CDR2 YFSETQ. V lost 2 bases and J lost 6, with 11 bases in between. Here the CDR3 reads CASSFWSGDGYTF. In nucleotides, the CDR3 is TGCGCCAGCAGCTTTTGGTCAGGCGATGGCTACACCTTC. The variable domain in full, with the rest retrieved from reference TRBV5-1 and TRBJ1-2, is KAGVTQTPRYLIKTRGQQVTLSCSPISGHRSVSWYQQTPGQGLQFLFEYFSETQRNKGNFPGRFSGRQFSNSRSEMNVSTLELGDSALYLCASSFWSGDGYTFGSGTRLTVV.

The chain combines TRBV19 with TRBJ2-1; D may be TRBD1 or TRBD2 (5 bases each). Germline V gene data show CDR1 as LNHDA and CDR2 as SQIVND (reference sequence). V gave up 7 bases and J gave up 5 bases, with 18 bases separating them. The CDR3 length is 15 residues. CDR3 in amino acids: CASTPGTPGNNEQFF. The CDR3 nucleotides are TGTGCCAGTACTCCGGGGACCCCAGGGAACAATGAGCAGTTCTTC.

The V call is TRBV19, the J call TRBJ2-5, with 13 bases that match TRBD2. After removal of 4 bases from V and 2 bases from J, the junction contained 4 bases not matched to a gene. The CDR3 runs to 16 residues. Germline V gene data show CDR1 as LNHDA and CDR2 as SQIVND (reference sequence). This CDR3 is CASSRGTSGTQETQYF. The CDR3 region has the DNA TGTGCCAGTAGTAGAGGGACTAGCGGGACTCAAGAGACCCAGTACTTC.

J is TRBJ2-3 and V is TRBV24-1; a weak D match, TRBD2 (5 bases). V shed 0 bases and J shed 5 bases, with 5 bases lying between them. Looked up from germline, CDR1 is KGHDR and CDR2 is SFDVKD. The CDR3 loop spans 13 amino acids. The DNA for the CDR3 is TGTGCCACCAGTGATTTGCGGGGAGATACGCAGTATTTT. Translated: CATSDLRGDTQYF.

The V and J genes are TRBV4-1 and TRBJ2-7; the match to TRBD2 covers 10 bases. Germline V gene lookup returns CDR1 MGHRA and CDR2 YSYEKL. The CDR3 consists of 15 residues. The ends lost 6 bases at V and 3 bases at J; junction bases unmatched: 8. The chain's CDR3 is CASSRLAGDLYEQYF. The DNA for the CDR3 is TGCGCCAGCAGTCGTCTAGCGGGAGATCTCTACGAGCAGTACTTC.

The chain joins TRBV6-5 to TRBJ2-7, with 8 bases identical to TRBD1. This CDR3 spans 16 amino acids. Germline V lookup: CDR1 MNHEY, CDR2 SVGAGI. Germline trimming cut 0 bases from V and 3 bases from J; bases unmatched to any gene: 7. The CDR3 loop is CASSYSLGTGIYEQYF. The CDR3 DNA reads TGTGCCAGCAGTTACTCATTAGGGACAGGTATCTACGAGCAGTACTTC.

This clone appeared a few times. The chain couples TRBV18 to TRBJ1-5, with D tentatively TRBD1 (5 bases). CDR3 size: 14 residues. Germline lookup yields CDR1 KGHSH and CDR2 LQKENI. V shed 3 bases and J shed 1 base, with 7 bases lying between them. The CDR3 DNA reads TGTGCCAGCTCACCGGGGGACAGCAATCAGCCCCAGCATTTT. Translating gives CASSPGDSNQPQHF.

The rearrangement joins TRBV28 to TRBJ2-7; weak D call: TRBD2 (6 bases). Germline loops: CDR1 MDHEN, CDR2 SYDVKM. V gave up 6 bases and J gave up 7 bases, with 19 bases separating them. The length of the CDR3 is 14 residues. CDR3 nucleotide sequence: TGTGCCAGCAGCTTTAGCGGAAGAACGGAGGAGCAGTACTTC. Amino acid sequence: CASSFSGRTEEQYF.

V is TRBV20-1 and J is TRBJ1-1; TRBD1 might be the D (5 bases). The CDR3 has 10 amino acids. V lost 6 bases and J 8 bases, leaving 10 bases between the germline ends. The germline V gene encodes CDR1 DFQATT and CDR2 SNEGSKA (reference sequence). CDR3 sequence (DNA): TGCAGTGCCCCCGGGGGGGAAGCTTTCTTT. Protein sequence: CSAPGGEAFF.

V and J are TRBV10-3 and TRBJ2-7; 7 bases align to TRBD1. V shed 2 bases and J 3 bases; nucleotides not matched to a gene: 7. Per the germline V gene, CDR1 is ENHRY and CDR2 is SYGVKD. The CDR3 sequence is 15 residues long. The CDR3 DNA sequence: TGTGCCATCAGTGAGGGTGAGACAGGGTTCTACGAGCAGTACTTC. It is translated as CAISEGETGFYEQYF.

J is TRBJ2-7 and V is TRBV28, with D perhaps TRBD1 (5 bases). This CDR3 is 15 amino acids long. Deletions cut 2 bases from V and 3 bases from J, with 14 bases between. CDR1 is MDHEN and CDR2 is SYDVKM in the germline V gene. CDR3 in amino acids: CASSLGDSSDYEQYF. CDR3 bases: TGTGCCAGCAGTTTAGGCGACAGCAGCGACTACGAGCAGTACTTC.

This clone was detected only once. The chain couples TRBV27 to TRBJ2-1, with 7 bases fitting TRBD1. The CDR3 covers 13 residues. With 4 bases clipped from V and 6 bases from J, the junction kept 3 bases outside the gene matches. Germline V lookup: CDR1 MNHEY, CDR2 SMNVEV (reference sequence). This CDR3 reads CASSSGTANEQFF. Written as DNA, the CDR3 is TGTGCCAGCAGTTCCGGGACAGCCAATGAGCAGTTCTTC.

The CDR3, as DNA: TGTGCCAGCACGCGGGGGGCGGGCGGAGATACGCAGTATTTT. Protein product: CASTRGAGGDTQYF. The chain has TRBV13 and TRBJ2-3, with TRBD2 matching 8 bases. Germline CDR1 PRHDT, CDR2 FYEKMQ (reference sequence). The V segment lost 7 bases and the J segment 5 bases; nucleotides outside the gene matches: 8. The CDR3 runs 14 residues.

The chain links TRBV7-2 to TRBJ2-7, with D unresolved. CDR1 SGHTA and CDR2 FQGNSA come from the germline V gene. Trimming took 3 bases from V and 3 from J, leaving 12 bases between them. The CDR3 length is 14 residues. CDR3 coding DNA: TGTGCCAGCAGCTTCCACCTTCACGGCTACGAGCAGTACTTC. Amino acid sequence: CASSFHLHGYEQYF.

In this sample, this clone turned up once. The chain has TRBV27 and TRBJ2-1, with a possible D match to TRBD2 (5 bases). The ends were cut back, 3 bases at V and 0 bases at J, with 9 bases in the middle. This CDR3 comprises 15 residues. Germline CDR1 reads MNHEY; CDR2 reads SMNVEV (reference sequence). The CDR3 spells CASSLISGSYNEQFF. CDR3 nucleotides: TGTGCCAGCAGTTTGATAAGCGGCTCCTACAATGAGCAGTTCTTC.

This clone was found once. This chain links TRBV6-5 with TRBJ2-7; the D is unclear. CDR3 length: 11 amino acids. Germline CDR1 reads MNHEY; CDR2 reads SVGAGI. V dropped 6 bases and J dropped 7 bases, with 10 bases sitting between them. CDR3 residues: CASSSGGEQYF. As DNA, the CDR3 is TGTGCCAGCAGCTCCGGTGGAGAGCAGTACTTC.

This chain links TRBV28 with TRBJ2-7, with 9 nucleotides matching TRBD1. The junction had 15 bases not matched to a gene; V was cut back by 6 bases and J by 6 bases. Germline values: CDR1 MDHEN, CDR2 SYDVKM. The CDR3 has 16 amino acids. The CDR3 DNA reads as TGTGCCAGCAGACTACTTAAGACCGGGACAGGGATCGAGCAGTACTTC. This sequence encodes CASRLLKTGTGIEQYF.

The chain joins TRBV9 to TRBJ1-2; D call uncertain. The CDR3 consists of 17 residues. Trimming cost V 0 bases and J 0 bases, with 15 bases left between them. Germline CDR1 is SGDLS and CDR2 is YYNGEE. The CDR3, as DNA: TGTGCCAGCAGCGTAGGGGCCGGCGGGAATCCTAACTATGGCTACACCTTC. It encodes CASSVGAGGNPNYGYTF.

The rearrangement uses TRBV6-5 and TRBJ1-1; tentative D call: TRBD1 (5 bases). V was clipped by 8 bases and J by 4 bases, with 17 bases between them. This CDR3 has 14 amino acids. Germline lookup yields CDR1 MNHEY and CDR2 SVGAGI. As DNA, the CDR3 is TGTGCCAGCCTTACGGGGGGTGGAAGCACTGAAGCTTTCTTT. It is translated as CASLTGGGSTEAFF.

The chain couples TRBV2 to TRBJ2-4; TRBD2 is a possible D gene (5 bases). The germline CDR1 and CDR2 sequences are SNHLY and FYNNEI. Trimming took 4 bases from V and 0 from J, leaving 7 bases between them. This CDR3 is built from 14 residues. The CDR3 region is CASSGELAKNIQYF. The CDR3 DNA reads as TGTGCCAGCAGTGGGGAGTTAGCCAAAAACATTCAGTACTTC.

This chain uses TRBV5-6 with TRBJ1-1; D is unclear. This CDR3 is 11 amino acids long. V lost 5 bases and J lost 5, with 7 bases in between. Germline lookup yields CDR1 SGHDT and CDR2 YYEEEE. The CDR3 DNA sequence: TGTGCCAGCAGTTTCGGAACTGAAGCTTTCTTT. It is translated as CASSFGTEAFF. Filled out from reference TRBV5-6 and TRBJ1-1, the complete variable domain reads DAGVTQSPTHLIKTRGQQVTLRCSPKSGHDTVSWYQQALGQGPQFIFQYYEEEERQRGNFPDRFSGHQFPNYSSELNVNALLLGDSALYLCASSFGTEAFFGQGTRLTVV.

The gene calls are TRBV6-5 and TRBJ1-3; D is uncertain. The CDR3 contains 12 residues. Germline V gene lookup returns CDR1 MNHEY and CDR2 SVGAGI. V gave up 7 bases and J gave up 2 bases, with 6 bases separating them. CDR3 protein: CASKQAGNTIYF. The CDR3 nucleotides read TGTGCCAGCAAGCAGGCTGGAAACACCATATATTTT.

This chain links TRBV5-1 with TRBJ2-1, with 7 positions matching TRBD2. There are 13 residues in the CDR3. The V gene end was trimmed by 0 bases and the J gene end by 9 bases; junction bases not matched to a gene: 3. CDR1 and CDR2 (germline): SGHRS, YFSETQ. This chain's CDR3 is CASSLDGGVEQFF. Here the CDR3 DNA reads TGCGCCAGCAGCTTGGATGGGGGGGTTGAGCAGTTCTTC.

V is TRBV15 and J is TRBJ2-7; maybe TRBD2 (5 bases). The CDR3 length is 16 residues. V gave up 10 bases and J gave up 4 bases, with 26 bases separating them. Looked up from germline, CDR1 is LNHNV and CDR2 is YYDKDF (reference sequence). CDR3 residues: CAIRGASRSSIYEQYF. Here the CDR3 DNA reads TGTGCCATCAGAGGAGCTAGCCGTTCCTCGATTTACGAGCAGTACTTC.

This clone occurred once. The chain links TRBV30 to TRBJ1-1, with 7 nucleotides matching TRBD1. The CDR3 spans 13 residues. V lost 3 bases and J lost 4; bases outside the gene matches: 5. Germline-derived CDR1 and CDR2 are GTSNPN and SVGIG (reference sequence). CDR3 sequence reads: CAWRARGGTEAFF. The CDR3 DNA sequence: TGTGCCTGGAGGGCCAGGGGGGGCACTGAAGCTTTCTTT.

The chain joins TRBV5-6 to TRBJ1-1; unclear D gene. V shed 2 bases and J shed 3 bases, with 17 bases lying between them. CDR3 length: 16 amino acids. Looked up from germline, CDR1 is SGHDT and CDR2 is YYEEEE. CDR3 sequence (DNA): TGTGCCAGCAGCTTTGTGCGACGCAGGACGGACACTGAAGCTTTCTTT. Encoded protein: CASSFVRRRTDTEAFF.

The V call is TRBV2, the J call TRBJ2-7, with a possible D match to TRBD1 (5 bases). The CDR3 has 18 residues. V lost 4 bases and J lost 0, with 22 bases in between. Per germline, CDR1 SNHLY and CDR2 FYNNEI. The CDR3 DNA reads TGTGCCAGCAGTGGGGGTGACAGTTTGGGCGTATTCTCCTACGAGCAGTACTTC. This sequence encodes CASSGGDSLGVFSYEQYF.